This T cell receptor (beta chain) appears in the sequencing data of a study of early T cells in non-severe SARS-CoV-2 infection. This clonotype was picked up many times. Individual cDNA molecules each received unique molecular identifiers attached to them. Via MiXCR, TCRdb re-called the 5' RACE reads, giving one row per CDR3 protein. The sample lists 70,000 to 90,000 distinct CDR3 sequences, more than 13% occurring once. The source material was whole blood. This receptor was taken from an adult who was a healthcare worker with PCR-confirmed SARS-CoV-2 infection or an uninfected control (not recorded which).

The CDR3 reads CATSDGPGQGTLYEQYF. Written as DNA, the CDR3 is TGTGCCACCAGTGATGGGCCCGGGCAGGGGACCCTCTACGAGCAGTACTTC. V gene TRBV24-1 combines with J gene TRBJ2-7, with TRBD1 as a possible D gene (6 bases). CDR1 KGHDR and CDR2 SFDVKD come from the germline V gene. The CDR3 has 17 residues. Trimming left V 3 bases short and J 3 bases short, with 20 bases between.